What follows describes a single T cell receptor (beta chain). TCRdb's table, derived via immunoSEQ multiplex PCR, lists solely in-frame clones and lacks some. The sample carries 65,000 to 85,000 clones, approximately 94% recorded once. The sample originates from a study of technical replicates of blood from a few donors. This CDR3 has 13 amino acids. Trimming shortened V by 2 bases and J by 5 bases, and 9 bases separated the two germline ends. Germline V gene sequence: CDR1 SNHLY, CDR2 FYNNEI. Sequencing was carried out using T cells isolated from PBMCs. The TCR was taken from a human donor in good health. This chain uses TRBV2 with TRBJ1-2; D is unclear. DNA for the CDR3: TGTGCCAGCAGTGAAATGCAGGCTTATGGCTACACCTTC. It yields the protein CASSEMQAYGYTF.